These 7 T cell receptor beta chains share one sample of origin, sequenced in a study of monozygotic twins with inflammatory bowel disease. TCRdb re-called the 5' RACE reads and catalogs CDR3 proteins one per entry, DNA excluded. The sample is made up of roughly 320,000 distinct CDR3 sequences, and the top ten hold over 5.5% of it. Sequenced: blood. These receptors originate from a human donor with ulcerative colitis or Crohn's disease, or a healthy co-twin of an affected twin (not recorded which).

The rearrangement uses TRBV18 and TRBJ2-2; absent DNA, TCRdb's TRBD2 call cannot be checked. The CDR3 is 19 residues long. The germline CDR1 and CDR2 sequences are KGHSH and LQKENI. CDR3 amino acids: CASSPPGLAGGTNTGELFF.

This chain joins TRBV3-1 and TRBJ2-4; TCRdb lists TRBD1, though no DNA is available to test this call. Germline CDR1 reads LGHDT; CDR2 reads YNNKEL (reference sequence). The CDR3 sequence is 15 residues long. The CDR3 region is CASSQTGGLVDIQYF.

The V gene is TRBV9, the J gene TRBJ2-1; TCRdb designates TRBD1, a call that cannot be tested without DNA. Germline-derived CDR1 and CDR2 are SGDLS and YYNGEE. The CDR3 runs 16 residues. CDR3 protein: CASSREQGWGNNEQFF.

The J gene is TRBJ1-4, the V gene TRBV6-2 or TRBV6-3. The CDR3 is made up of 14 amino acids. Germline assignment: CDR1 MNHEY and CDR2 SVGEGT. The CDR3 is CASSYSMVWEKLFF.

The genes are TRBV7-2 and TRBJ2-5; the TCRdb call, TRBD1, lacks DNA for checking. The germline CDR1 and CDR2 sequences are SGHTA and FQGNSA. The CDR3 runs to 15 residues. The CDR3 is CASSSALGGAETQYF.

This sequence joins TRBV3-1 and TRBJ2-5; TCRdb outputs TRBD1, but without DNA this stays unchecked. This CDR3 has 18 amino acids. Germline CDR1 and CDR2: LGHDT and YNNKEL (reference sequence). The CDR3 sequence is CASSQVVLGGATAETQYF.

The chain uses TRBV7-9 and TRBJ1-6. Looked up from germline, CDR1 is SEHNR and CDR2 is FQNEAQ (reference sequence). This CDR3 is built from 14 residues. CDR3 in amino acids: CASSLLALTSPLHF.